This T cell receptor beta chain was identified in a study of T cells after yellow fever vaccination. Whole-study results and caveats: Detected again after the booster were most primary-vaccination clones, at about 96% CD4 and around 91% CD8.

MiXCR, run by TCRdb on the 5' RACE reads, gives a single entry per CDR3 protein. Here the sample spans some 670,000 distinct CDR3 sequences, 9% to 15% being singletons. This CDR3 is built from 18 residues. Germline assignment: CDR1 LGHNA and CDR2 YSLEER. The germline V and J ends were trimmed by 0 bases and 1 base, with 17 bases remaining between them. This clonotype was counted a few times. Its antigen is as yet unknown. This receptor was obtained from a man aged 30 to 39 who received the YFV17D yellow fever vaccine. This chain joins TRBV4-3 and TRBJ2-3; D perhaps matches TRBD1 (5 bases). The input for sequencing was PBMCs, taken on the day of the yellow fever booster vaccination. The CDR3 sequence is CASSQDLPRPQGTDTQYF. In nucleotides, the CDR3 is TGCGCCAGCAGCCAAGACCTGCCCCGTCCACAGGGCACAGATACGCAGTATTTT.